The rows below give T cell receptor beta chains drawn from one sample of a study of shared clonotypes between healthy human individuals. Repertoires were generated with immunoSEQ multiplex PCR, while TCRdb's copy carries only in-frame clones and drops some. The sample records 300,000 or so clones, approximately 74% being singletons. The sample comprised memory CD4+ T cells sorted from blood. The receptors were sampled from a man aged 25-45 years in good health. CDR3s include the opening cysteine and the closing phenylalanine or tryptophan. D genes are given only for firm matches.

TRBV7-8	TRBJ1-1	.	TGTGCCAGCAGCTTAGCCGGGGGGATCGAAGCTTTCTTT	CASSLAGGIEAFF
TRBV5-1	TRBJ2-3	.	TGCGCCAGCAGCTTCATTTCCGGGGGAGAGGTCACAGATACGCAGTATTTT	CASSFISGGEVTDTQYF
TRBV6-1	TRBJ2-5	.	TGTGCCAGCAGGATGGAGACCCAGTACTTC	CASRMETQYF
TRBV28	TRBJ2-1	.	TGTGCCAGCAGTCCCAGGAATGAGCAGTTCTTC	CASSPRNEQFF
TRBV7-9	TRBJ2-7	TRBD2	TGTGCCAGCAGCCCTAGCGGGAGGGGCGAGCAGTACTTC	CASSPSGRGEQYF
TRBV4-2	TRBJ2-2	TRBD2	TGTGCCAGCAGCCAAGAGACCTTGGGCGGGAGTGCGAACACCGGGGAGCTGTTTTTT	CASSQETLGGSANTGELFF
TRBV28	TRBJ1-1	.	TGTGCCAGCAGAGGGATCACTGAAGCTTTCTTT	CASRGITEAFF
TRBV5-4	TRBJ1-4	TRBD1	TGTGCCAGCAGCCTTCGACAGGGGGAGGGTGAAAAACTGTTTTTT	CASSLRQGEGEKLFF
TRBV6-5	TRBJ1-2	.	TGTGCCAGCAGTTACTCCAGGGTGTCGGATGGCTACACCTTC	CASSYSRVSDGYTF
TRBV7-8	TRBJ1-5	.	TGTGCCAGCAGCCGAGGGGGCAATCAGCCCCAGCATTTT	CASSRGGNQPQHF
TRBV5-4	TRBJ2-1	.	TGTGCCAGCAGCCCAAGGGACCGAGACAATGAGCAGTTCTTC	CASSPRDRDNEQFF
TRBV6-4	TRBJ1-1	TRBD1	TGTGCCAGCAGTGACTACAGGGGGCAGGCTTTCTTT	CASSDYRGQAFF
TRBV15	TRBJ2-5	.	TGTGCCACCAGCAGAGAACAGGTTGAGACCCAGTACTTC	CATSREQVETQYF
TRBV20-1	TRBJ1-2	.	TGCAGTGCTGAGAAGGGTGGCTACACCTTC	CSAEKGGYTF
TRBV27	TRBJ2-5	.	TGTGCCAGCAGTTCGGGGATAGGGAAGACCCAGTACTTC	CASSSGIGKTQYF
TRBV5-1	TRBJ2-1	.	TGCGCCAGCAGCTTGGGGCGGGTCCCAGAAGAGAGGCAGTTCTTC	CASSLGRVPEERQFF